This TCR beta chain was sequenced in a study of T cells in Graves' hyperthyroidism and ophthalmopathy. With regard to this clonotype: Antigen specificity is unknown. A much larger clone differs by one base, so this may be a read error.

The study, taken as a whole, reports: The model predicted ophthalmopathy a median around seven months before onset.

Researchers took RNA transcripts and amplified the TCR beta CDR3 regions from them. First-round RT-PCR targeting the TCR CDR3 was performed with the HTBI primer set. MiXCR was run by TCRdb on the multiplex PCR reads, yielding one entry per CDR3 protein. The sample shows 300,000 to 350,000 distinct CDR3 sequences, roughly a fifth of them seen only once. Looked up from germline, CDR1 is GTSNPN and CDR2 is SVGIG (reference sequence). The V and J ends lost 4 bases and 4 bases respectively, with 16 bases between them. This CDR3 is 14 amino acids long. The V call is TRBV30, the J call TRBJ1-1; D gene ambiguous. The receptor's source is a woman aged 50 to 60 with Graves' hyperthyroidism. The sample comprised blood. The CDR3 DNA reads TGTGCCTGGACTCGACCGGGGATGAGCACTGAAGCTTTCTTT. Protein product: CAWTRPGMSTEAFF.